The 10 T cell receptor beta chains reported below all come from one sample, sequenced in a study of monozygotic twins with inflammatory bowel disease. TCRdb re-called the 5' RACE reads, yielding one record per CDR3 amino acid sequence without DNA. The sample data list under 350,000 distinct CDR3 sequences. The sequencing sample was made of blood. Every receptor here comes from a human donor with ulcerative colitis or Crohn's disease, or a healthy co-twin of an affected twin (not recorded which).

The chain joins TRBV3-1 to TRBJ1-2. Germline V lookup: CDR1 LGHDT, CDR2 YNNKEL (reference sequence). The CDR3 totals 13 residues. CDR3 residues: CASSQQVTLGYTF.

This chain uses TRBV20-1 with TRBJ2-2; TCRdb outputs TRBD2, but without DNA this stays unchecked. From germline, CDR1 is DFQATT and CDR2 SNEGSKA (reference sequence). The CDR3 is made up of 14 amino acids. The CDR3 region is CSARSGGAVGELFF.

The V call is TRBV6-6, the J call TRBJ2-7; TCRdb names TRBD2, which stays unverified in the absence of DNA. This CDR3 spans 14 amino acids. The germline V gene encodes CDR1 MNHNY and CDR2 SVGAGI (reference sequence). CDR3: CASSYRGGVYEQYF.

CDR3 loop: CASSYYSVNPYEQYF. The chain combines TRBV6-5 with TRBJ2-7. The CDR3 contains 15 residues. Germline V gene sequence: CDR1 MNHEY, CDR2 SVGAGI.

V gene TRBV5-1 combines with J gene TRBJ2-1. The germline CDR1 and CDR2 sequences are SGHRS and YFSETQ. This CDR3 spans 12 amino acids. The CDR3 sequence is CASSLVGTEQFF.

This chain uses TRBV5-1 with TRBJ2-7; there is no DNA to check the TCRdb D call of TRBD1. The CDR3 has 13 amino acids. From germline, CDR1 is SGHRS and CDR2 YFSETQ. The CDR3 loop reads CASSSDWGREQYF.

The chain recombines TRBV4-3 with TRBJ2-7. The CDR3 has 14 amino acids. CDR1 is LGHNA and CDR2 is YSLEER in the germline V gene. This chain's CDR3 is CASSQDLGGYEQYF.

This CDR3 is CASTSSGTGELFF. The chain is built from TRBV9 and TRBJ2-2; TCRdb indicates TRBD2, and absent DNA this call remains unverified. Germline CDR1 SGDLS, CDR2 YYNGEE. This CDR3 spans 13 amino acids. The full variable domain, its missing parts supplied by reference TRBV9 and TRBJ2-2, is DSGVTQTPKHLITATGQRVTLRCSPRSGDLSVYWYQQSLDQGLQFLIQYYNGEERAKGNILERFSAQQFPDLHSELNLSSLELGDSALYFCASTSSGTGELFFGEGSRLTVL.

This chain uses TRBV14 with TRBJ1-2; lacking DNA, the TRBD1 call made by TCRdb goes unchecked. The CDR3 length is 15 residues. Germline V CDR1 and CDR2: SGHDN, FVKESK. CDR3 protein: CASSQVVQAGSGYTF.

The chain joins TRBV5-1 to TRBJ2-7; TCRdb designates TRBD1, a call that cannot be tested without DNA. From germline, CDR1 is SGHRS and CDR2 YFSETQ. The CDR3 spans 15 residues. This chain's CDR3 is CASSPPIQRSYEQYF.